The source of this T cell receptor (beta chain) is a study of cytomegalovirus exposure and HLA in healthy donors. At the time of sampling, donors were nominally healthy, though unrecorded immune exposures were likely. As regards this clone: Antigen: not known.

Overall study results and limits: Common viral pathogens seemed, in a later analysis, to connect with several of the most significant clusters. With DRB1 most and HLA-C fewest, TCR association rates differed between HLA loci in a later analysis.

Germline CDR1 and CDR2: PRHDT and FYEKMQ (reference sequence). The V and J ends lost 3 bases and 4 bases, in that order; junction bases with no gene match: 5. The CDR3 covers 14 residues. PCR involved 60 Vbeta and 13 Jbeta primers. This table comes from immunoSEQ multiplex PCR, and its TCRdb copy is limited to in-frame clones, with some not included. The table has about 190,000 clones, roughly 80% seen once. The sequence derives from a man aged 35-49 years in good health and CMV-seropositive. This chain joins TRBV13 and TRBJ1-2; 7 positions agree with TRBD1. Sequences were obtained from PBMCs. The chain's CDR3 is CASSLGRGTYGYTF. The DNA of the CDR3 is TGTGCCAGCAGCTTGGGCAGGGGGACCTATGGCTACACCTTC.